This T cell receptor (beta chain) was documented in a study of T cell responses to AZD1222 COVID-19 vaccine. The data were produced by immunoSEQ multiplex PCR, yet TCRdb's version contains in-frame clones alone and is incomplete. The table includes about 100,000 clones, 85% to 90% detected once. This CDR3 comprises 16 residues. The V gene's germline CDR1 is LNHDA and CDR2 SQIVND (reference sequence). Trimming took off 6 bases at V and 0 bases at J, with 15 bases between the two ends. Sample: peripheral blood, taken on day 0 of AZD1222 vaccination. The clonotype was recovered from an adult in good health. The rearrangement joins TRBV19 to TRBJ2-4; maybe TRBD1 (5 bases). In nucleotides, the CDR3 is TGTGCCAGTAGCGTCAGGGCAGCTCGAGCCAAAAACATTCAGTACTTC. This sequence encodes CASSVRAARAKNIQYF.